The present entry profiles one T cell receptor (beta chain) with its context. The data stem from a study of blood T cell repertoires in COVID-19. In the study overall: There were acute and convalescent COVID-19 samples, and they came from the United States, Italy and Spain. Sources were T cells, B-cell-depleted T cells, or PBMCs; the material itself was cDNA or gDNA.

How the authors handled the data: The assay estimated nucleated cells by amplifying reference gene primers. Sequenced by immunoSEQ multiplex PCR; TCRdb stores in-frame clones only, minus some. V, J and clone size are those of that table, while D and trimming were read from the DNA. Among under 450,000 clones listed, about 87% were seen once. This CDR3 is built from 18 residues. CDR1 is SNHLY and CDR2 is FYNNEI in the germline V gene. V lost 7 bases and J lost 3; bases outside the gene matches: 19. The V call is TRBV2, the J call TRBJ1-1; TRBD1 matches 8 bases. The receptor's source is a woman aged 45 to 65 with COVID-19, enrolled during active disease. The sample was peripheral blood. The CDR3 DNA is TGTGCCAGCAATACAATGCAGGGGGCCAGGCATGAGGACACTGAAGCTTTCTTT. Translating gives CASNTMQGARHEDTEAFF.